A single sample gave rise to the 10 T cell receptor beta chains below, sequenced in a study of CD8 T cells in Susac syndrome. Reverse transcription of about 0.45 to 1 ug RNA was performed with random hexamers. TCRdb re-called the immunoSEQ multiplex PCR reads through MiXCR, storing one row per CDR3 protein. The sample lists under 200,000 distinct CDR3 sequences; 90% to 95% were seen once. The specimen was CD8+ T cells from PBMCs. These receptor sequences come from a human donor with multiple sclerosis.

The J gene is TRBJ1-5, the V gene TRBV4-1; TRBD1 aligns across 10 bases. Looked up from germline, CDR1 is MGHRA and CDR2 is YSYEKL. V trimming: 0 bases; J trimming: 6 bases; junction bases outside the gene matches: 8. This CDR3 comprises 17 residues. The CDR3 region has the DNA TGCGCCAGCAGCCAAGATCGGAAGGACAGGGGGGTTCAGCCCCAGCATTTT. This encodes CASSQDRKDRGVQPQHF.

Of note for this clonotype: One end of the junction does not line up with germline, which may come from a read error. V gene TRBV20-1 combines with J gene TRBJ1-5; 9 nucleotides match TRBD1. Germline CDR1 DFQATT, CDR2 SNEGSKA (reference sequence). This CDR3 contains 15 residues. The CDR3 protein is CSARDPTGGNQPQHF. CDR3 bases: TGCAGTGCTAGAGATCCAACAGGGGGCAACCAGCCCCAGCATTTT.

This clonotype was counted a single time. The chain couples TRBV5-1 to TRBJ2-5; the D call may be TRBD1 or TRBD2 (6 bases each). Germline CDR1 SGHRS, CDR2 YFSETQ. This CDR3 spans 17 amino acids. V dropped 0 bases and J dropped 5 bases, with 20 bases sitting between them. CDR3 loop: CASSLERRGLGEETQYF. The DNA of the CDR3 is TGCGCCAGCAGCTTGGAACGTCGGGGGCTGGGTGAGGAGACCCAGTACTTC.

The chain uses TRBV4-2 and TRBJ2-3; D is undetermined. Deletions cut 3 bases from V and 2 bases from J, with 6 bases between. Germline lookup yields CDR1 LGHNA and CDR2 YNFKEQ. The CDR3 has 13 amino acids. The CDR3 nucleotides read TGTGCCAGCAGCCAGCTTCACACAGATACGCAGTATTTT. Translated: CASSQLHTDTQYF.

The rearrangement links TRBV29-1 to TRBJ2-4; no definite D call. The ends were cut back, 6 bases at V and 4 bases at J, with 13 bases in the middle. Germline V gene lookup returns CDR1 SQVTM and CDR2 ANQGSEA. The CDR3 consists of 13 residues. CDR3 sequence (DNA): TGCAGCGTGACCTTGATAGAAAAAAACATTCAGTACTTC. Translation: CSVTLIEKNIQYF. The full variable domain, its missing parts supplied by reference TRBV29-1 and TRBJ2-4, is SAVISQKPSRDICQRGTSLTIQCQVDSQVTMMFWYRQQPGQSLTLIATANQGSEATYESGFVIDKFPISRPNLTFSTLTVSNMSPEDSSIYLCSVTLIEKNIQYFGAGTRLSVL.

CDR3 in DNA: TGTGCCAGCAGTCTGCTTGTTCACGGGACGAACTATGGCTACACCTTC. It yields the protein CASSLLVHGTNYGYTF. The chain carries TRBV6-1 and TRBJ1-2; the D gene is possibly TRBD1 (5 bases). Trimming left V 5 bases short and J 2 bases short, with 18 bases between. CDR1 is MNHNS, CDR2 SASEGT, per germline. This CDR3 is built from 16 residues.

The genes are TRBV6-5 and TRBJ2-5, with 7 nucleotides matching TRBD2. This CDR3 has 16 residues. Germline V gives CDR1 MNHEY, CDR2 SVGAGI. V shed 2 bases, J shed 1 base, and the junction held 7 bases outside the gene matches. The CDR3 protein is CASSYHRGGRQETQYF. The CDR3 DNA is TGTGCCAGCAGTTACCACCGCGGGGGTCGCCAAGAGACCCAGTACTTC.

The gene calls are TRBV3-1 and TRBJ2-2, with D tentatively TRBD1 (5 bases). V shed 0 bases and J shed 10 bases, with 18 bases lying between them. The germline V gene has CDR1 LGHDT and CDR2 YNNKEL (reference sequence). The CDR3 sequence is 16 residues long. CDR3 sequence reads: CASSQDRRVRSEELFF. CDR3 sequence (DNA): TGTGCCAGCAGCCAAGATCGCAGGGTAAGGAGCGAGGAGCTGTTTTTT.

The chain recombines TRBV7-9 with TRBJ2-1, with D maybe TRBD2 (6 bases). V was shortened by 0 bases and J by 6 bases, with 6 bases between the two germline ends. This CDR3 has 13 residues. Germline CDR1 is SEHNR and CDR2 is FQNEAQ (reference sequence). The CDR3 DNA reads TGTGCCAGCAGCTTAGCTAGCGGCAATGAGCAGTTCTTC. Residues: CASSLASGNEQFF.

The J gene is TRBJ2-7, the V gene TRBV19, with 8 bases that match TRBD1. The trim removed 7 bases at V and 2 bases at J, leaving 7 bases unmatched. From germline, CDR1 is LNHDA and CDR2 SQIVND (reference sequence). This CDR3 has 14 residues. CDR3 in amino acids: CASTTGQGAYEQYF. In nucleotides, the CDR3 is TGTGCCAGTACCACCGGACAGGGTGCCTACGAGCAGTACTTC.